The clone carrying this T cell receptor (beta chain) was recorded at least ten times. Its antigen is unknown. Unique molecular identifiers were incorporated into the prepared TCRbeta library. TCRdb fed the PCR reads into MiXCR, producing one record per CDR3 protein. The sample has 250,000 to 400,000 distinct CDR3 sequences; more than 20% are singletons. The data belong to a study of T-cell reconstitution after alpha-beta-depleted transplantation in children. Study results and caveats: For some patients, TCRbeta diversity was high at day 60 because of recipient T cells and thymic progenitors that survived. A year had passed since transplant, and T-cell counts and diversity by then came mostly from newly produced T cells. Reported findings indicate that, about two months after transplant, alpha-beta T cells came from several hundred expanded clones, which were derived from non-depleted graft cells.

This CDR3 spans 14 amino acids. Trimming took off 5 bases at V and 3 bases at J, with 12 bases between the two ends. This sequence was found in a male patient aged 10 to 17 who had a stem cell transplant for acute lymphoblastic leukemia, so the T cells may come from the graft donor. The chain uses TRBV12-3 or TRBV12-4 and TRBJ2-3; possibly TRBD2 for D (5 bases). The sequenced sample was PBMCs, mostly from graft donor cells, obtained 180 days after TCRalphabeta/CD19-depleted stem cell transplant. The CDR3 region has the DNA TGTGCCAGCAGTACTAGGCCGCGGACAGATACGCAGTATTTT. Protein sequence: CASSTRPRTDTQYF.